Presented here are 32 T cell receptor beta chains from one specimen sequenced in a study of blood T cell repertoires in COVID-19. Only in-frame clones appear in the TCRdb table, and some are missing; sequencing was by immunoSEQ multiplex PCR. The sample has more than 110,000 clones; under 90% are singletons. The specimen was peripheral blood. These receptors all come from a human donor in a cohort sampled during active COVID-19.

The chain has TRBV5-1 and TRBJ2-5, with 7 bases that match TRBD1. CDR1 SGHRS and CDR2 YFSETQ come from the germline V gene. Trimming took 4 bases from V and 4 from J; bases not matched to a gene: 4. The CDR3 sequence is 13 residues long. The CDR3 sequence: CASSVRTGETQYF. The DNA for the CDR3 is TGCGCCAGCAGCGTGAGGACAGGAGAGACCCAGTACTTC.

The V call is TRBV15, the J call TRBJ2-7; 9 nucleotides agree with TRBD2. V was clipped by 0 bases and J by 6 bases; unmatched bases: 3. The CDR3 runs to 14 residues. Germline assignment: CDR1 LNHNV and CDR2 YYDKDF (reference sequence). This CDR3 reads CATSRDLAGSEQYV. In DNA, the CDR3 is TGTGCCACCAGCAGAGATCTAGCGGGATCCGAGCAGTACGTC.

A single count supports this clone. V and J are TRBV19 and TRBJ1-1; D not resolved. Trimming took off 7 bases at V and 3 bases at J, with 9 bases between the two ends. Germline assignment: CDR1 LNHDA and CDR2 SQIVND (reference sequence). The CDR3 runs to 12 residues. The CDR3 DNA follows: TGTGCCAGTATCGGGGATGACACTGAAGCTTTCTTT. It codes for CASIGDDTEAFF.

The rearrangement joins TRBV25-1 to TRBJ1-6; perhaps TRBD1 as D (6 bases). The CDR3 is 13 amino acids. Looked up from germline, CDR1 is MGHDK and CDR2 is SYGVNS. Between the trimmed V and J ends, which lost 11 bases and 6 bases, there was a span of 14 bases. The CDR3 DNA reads TGTGCCGCGGCTAGGACAGCTAATTCACCCCTCCACTTT. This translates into CAAARTANSPLHF.

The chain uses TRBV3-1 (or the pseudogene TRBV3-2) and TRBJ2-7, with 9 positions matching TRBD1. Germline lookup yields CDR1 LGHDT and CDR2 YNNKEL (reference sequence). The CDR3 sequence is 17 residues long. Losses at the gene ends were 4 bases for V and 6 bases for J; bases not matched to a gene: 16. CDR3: CASSPSPFRDRAVEQYV. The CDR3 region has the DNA TGTGCCAGCAGCCCGTCTCCCTTTAGGGACAGGGCCGTCGAGCAGTACGTC.

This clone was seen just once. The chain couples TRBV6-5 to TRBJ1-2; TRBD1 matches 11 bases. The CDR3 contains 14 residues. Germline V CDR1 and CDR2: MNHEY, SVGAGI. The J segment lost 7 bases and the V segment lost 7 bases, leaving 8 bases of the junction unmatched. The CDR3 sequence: CASTGGQGARGYTF. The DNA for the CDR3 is TGTGCCAGCACCGGCGGACAGGGGGCGCGTGGCTACACCTTC.

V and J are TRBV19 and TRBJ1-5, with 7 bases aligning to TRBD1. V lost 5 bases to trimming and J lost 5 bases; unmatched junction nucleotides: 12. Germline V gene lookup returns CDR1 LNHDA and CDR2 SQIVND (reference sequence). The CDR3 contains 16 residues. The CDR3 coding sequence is TGTGCCAGTAGTTCAAAAAACAGGGGCGGGGATCAGCCCCAGCATTTT. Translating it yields CASSSKNRGGDQPQHF.

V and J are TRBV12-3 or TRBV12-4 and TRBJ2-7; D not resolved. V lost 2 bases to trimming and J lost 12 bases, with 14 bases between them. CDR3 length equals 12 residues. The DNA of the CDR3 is TGTGCCAGCAGTTTAAAATTATCGGTTCTGTACTTC. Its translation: CASSLKLSVLYF.

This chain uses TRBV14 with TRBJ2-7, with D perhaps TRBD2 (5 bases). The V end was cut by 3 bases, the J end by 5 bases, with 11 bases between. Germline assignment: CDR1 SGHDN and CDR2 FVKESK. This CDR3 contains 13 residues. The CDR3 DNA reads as TGTGCCAGCAGCCACCAACTAGGCCACGAGCAGTACGTC. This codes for CASSHQLGHEQYV.

The chain's CDR3 is CASSSLGQGYEQYF. In DNA form, the CDR3 reads TGTGCCAGCAGTTCCCTGGGGCAGGGCTACGAGCAGTACTTC. This chain uses TRBV6-5 with TRBJ2-7; TRBD1 is a possible D gene (5 bases). Germline assignment: CDR1 MNHEY and CDR2 SVGAGI. The CDR3 contains 14 residues. Trimming stripped 4 bases from V and 3 bases from J, with 13 bases between.

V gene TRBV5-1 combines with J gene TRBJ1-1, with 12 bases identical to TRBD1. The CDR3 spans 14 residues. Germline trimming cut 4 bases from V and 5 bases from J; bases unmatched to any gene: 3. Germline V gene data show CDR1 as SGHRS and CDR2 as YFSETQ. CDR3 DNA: TGCGCCAGCAGCACGGGACAGGGGGCGACTGAAGCTTTCTTT. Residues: CASSTGQGATEAFF.

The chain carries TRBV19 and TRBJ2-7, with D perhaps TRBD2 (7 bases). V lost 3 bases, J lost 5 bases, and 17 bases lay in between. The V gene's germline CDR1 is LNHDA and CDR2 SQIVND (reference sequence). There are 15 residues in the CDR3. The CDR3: CASSIGWGGNHEQYV. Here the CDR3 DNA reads TGTGCCAGTAGTATTGGTTGGGGGGGCAACCACGAGCAGTACGTC.

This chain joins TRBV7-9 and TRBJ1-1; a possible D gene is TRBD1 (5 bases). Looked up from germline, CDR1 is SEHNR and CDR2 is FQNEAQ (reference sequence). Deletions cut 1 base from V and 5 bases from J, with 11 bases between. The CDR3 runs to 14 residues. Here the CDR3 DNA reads TGTGCCAGCAGCTTAGGGGTAGGGGAAACTGAAGCTTTCTTT. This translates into CASSLGVGETEAFF.

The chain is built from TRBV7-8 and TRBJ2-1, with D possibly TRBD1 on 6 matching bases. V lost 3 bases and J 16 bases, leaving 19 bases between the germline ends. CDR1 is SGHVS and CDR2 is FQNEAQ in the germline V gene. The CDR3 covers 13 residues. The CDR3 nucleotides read TGTGCCAGCAGCTTTTTAAGGACGACAGGATACTTCTTC. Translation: CASSFLRTTGYFF.

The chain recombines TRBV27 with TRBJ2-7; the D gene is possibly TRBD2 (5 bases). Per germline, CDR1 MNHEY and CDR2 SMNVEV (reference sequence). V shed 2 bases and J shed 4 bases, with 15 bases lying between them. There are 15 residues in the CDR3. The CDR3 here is CASSLRSGRVYEQYF. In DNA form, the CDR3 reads TGTGCCAGCAGTTTACGGAGCGGAAGGGTTTACGAGCAGTACTTC.

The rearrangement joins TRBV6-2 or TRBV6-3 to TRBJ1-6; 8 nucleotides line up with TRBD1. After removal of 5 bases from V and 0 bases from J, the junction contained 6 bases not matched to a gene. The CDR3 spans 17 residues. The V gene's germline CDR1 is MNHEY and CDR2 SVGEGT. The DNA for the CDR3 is TGTGCCAGCAGTCGGACAGGGCGAAACTCCTATAATTCACCCCTCCACTTT. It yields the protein CASSRTGRNSYNSPLHF.

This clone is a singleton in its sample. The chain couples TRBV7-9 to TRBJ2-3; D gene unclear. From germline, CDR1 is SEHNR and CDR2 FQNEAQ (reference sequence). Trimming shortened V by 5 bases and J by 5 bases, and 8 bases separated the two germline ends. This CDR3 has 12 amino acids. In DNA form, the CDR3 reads TGTGCCAGCAGCCCCCTCGGAGATACGCAGTATTTT. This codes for CASSPLGDTQYF.

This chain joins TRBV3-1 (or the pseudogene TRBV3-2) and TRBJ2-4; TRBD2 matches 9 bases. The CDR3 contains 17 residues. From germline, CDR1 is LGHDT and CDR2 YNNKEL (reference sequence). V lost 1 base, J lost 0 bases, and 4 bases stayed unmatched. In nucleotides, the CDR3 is TGTGCCAGCAGCCAAGCAACTAGCGGGTTAGCCAAAAACATTCAGTACTTC. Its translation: CASSQATSGLAKNIQYF.

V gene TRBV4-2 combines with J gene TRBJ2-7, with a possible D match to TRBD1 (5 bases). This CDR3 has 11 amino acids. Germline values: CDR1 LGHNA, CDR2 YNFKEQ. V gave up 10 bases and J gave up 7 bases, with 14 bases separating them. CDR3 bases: TGTGCCAAAGGCTGGGGCAATGAGCAGTACGTC. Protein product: CAKGWGNEQYV.

The CDR3 loop is CASAQGPLGDSPLHF. The CDR3, as DNA: TGTGCCAGCGCACAGGGCCCCTTAGGAGATTCACCCCTCCACTTT. This chain connects TRBV27 to TRBJ1-6, with TRBD1 as a possible D gene (6 bases). The length of the CDR3 is 15 residues. Trimming cost V 8 bases and J 8 bases, with 19 bases left between them. Per germline, CDR1 MNHEY and CDR2 SMNVEV (reference sequence).

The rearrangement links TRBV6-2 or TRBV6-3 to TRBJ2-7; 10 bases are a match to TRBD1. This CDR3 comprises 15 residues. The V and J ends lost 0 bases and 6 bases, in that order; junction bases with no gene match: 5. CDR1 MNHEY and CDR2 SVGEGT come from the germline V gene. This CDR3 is CASSYSRTGGSEQYV. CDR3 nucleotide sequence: TGTGCCAGCAGTTACTCGAGGACAGGGGGTTCCGAGCAGTACGTC.

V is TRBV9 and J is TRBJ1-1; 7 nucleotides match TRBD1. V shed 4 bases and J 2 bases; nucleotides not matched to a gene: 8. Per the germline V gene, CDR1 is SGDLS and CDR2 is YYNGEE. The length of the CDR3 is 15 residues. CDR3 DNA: TGTGCCAGCAGCATGACAGGGCAACTTAACACTGAAGCTTTCTTT. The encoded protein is CASSMTGQLNTEAFF.

The CDR3 here is CASSRLAGVRYNEQFF. Here the CDR3 DNA reads TGTGCCAGCAGTCGACTAGCGGGAGTACGGTACAATGAGCAGTTCTTC. The J gene is TRBJ2-1, the V gene TRBV5-6; 12 bases are shared with TRBD2. Looked up from germline, CDR1 is SGHDT and CDR2 is YYEEEE. The junction had 7 bases not matched to a gene; V was cut back by 5 bases and J by 4 bases. The CDR3 covers 16 residues.

CDR3 DNA sequence: TGTGCCAGCAGTCCTATAGGCGTGCGGGGCAGTTTAACTAATGAAAAACTGTTTTTT. Protein sequence: CASSPIGVRGSLTNEKLFF. The chain uses TRBV27 and TRBJ1-4, with D possibly matching TRBD1 (5 bases). The germline V gene encodes CDR1 MNHEY and CDR2 SMNVEV (reference sequence). This CDR3 region has 19 residues. Trimming left V 5 bases short and J 1 base short, with 23 bases between.

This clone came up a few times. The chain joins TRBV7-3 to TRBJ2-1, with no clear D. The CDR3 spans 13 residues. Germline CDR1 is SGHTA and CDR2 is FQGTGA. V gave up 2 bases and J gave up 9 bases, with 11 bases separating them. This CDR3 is CASSLAGTGEQFF. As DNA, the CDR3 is TGTGCCAGCAGCTTAGCTGGCACGGGTGAGCAGTTCTTC.

CDR3 amino acids: CASSTQGAANTEAFF. As DNA, the CDR3 is TGTGCCAGTAGTACCCAAGGGGCGGCGAACACTGAAGCTTTCTTT. The chain is built from TRBV19 and TRBJ1-1; TRBD1 is a possible D gene (5 bases). The germline V gene has CDR1 LNHDA and CDR2 SQIVND (reference sequence). V was pared by 4 bases and J by 1 base, with 13 bases between. The CDR3 length is 15 residues.

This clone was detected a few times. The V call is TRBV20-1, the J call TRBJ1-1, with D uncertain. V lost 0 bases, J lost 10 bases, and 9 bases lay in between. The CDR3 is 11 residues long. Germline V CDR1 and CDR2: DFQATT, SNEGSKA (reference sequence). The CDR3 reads CSARDQMVAFF. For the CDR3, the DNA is TGCAGTGCTAGAGATCAGATGGTAGCTTTCTTT.

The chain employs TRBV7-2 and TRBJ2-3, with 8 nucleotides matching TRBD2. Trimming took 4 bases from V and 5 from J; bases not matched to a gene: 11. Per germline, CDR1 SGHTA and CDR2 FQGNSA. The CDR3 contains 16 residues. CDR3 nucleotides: TGTGCCAGCAGCTGGCGAGGGGGGCGGGAGGTAGATACGCAGTATTTT. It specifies CASSWRGGREVDTQYF. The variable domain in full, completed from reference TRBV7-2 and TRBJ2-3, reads GAGVSQSPSNKVTEKGKDVELRCDPISGHTALYWYRQSLGQGLEFLIYFQGNSAPDKSGLPSDRFSAERTGGSVSTLTIQRTQQEDSAVYLCASSWRGGREVDTQYFGPGTRLTVL.

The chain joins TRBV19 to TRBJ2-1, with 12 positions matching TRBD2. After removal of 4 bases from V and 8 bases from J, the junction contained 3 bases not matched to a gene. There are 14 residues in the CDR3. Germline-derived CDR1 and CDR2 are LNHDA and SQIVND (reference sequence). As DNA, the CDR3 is TGTGCCAGTAGTAGACTAGCGGGGGAGGATGAGCAGTTCTTC. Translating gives CASSRLAGEDEQFF.

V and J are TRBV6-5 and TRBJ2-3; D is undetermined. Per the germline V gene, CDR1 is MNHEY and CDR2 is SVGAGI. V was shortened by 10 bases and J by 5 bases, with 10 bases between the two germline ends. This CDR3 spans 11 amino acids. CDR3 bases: TGTGCCACCATAGCCCTAGATACGCAGTATTTT. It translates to CATIALDTQYF.

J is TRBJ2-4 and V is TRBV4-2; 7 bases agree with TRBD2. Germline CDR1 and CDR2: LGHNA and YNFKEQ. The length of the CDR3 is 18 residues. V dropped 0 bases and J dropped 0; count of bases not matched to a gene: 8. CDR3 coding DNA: TGTGCCAGCAGCCAAGATGGAGGGCGGGAGTTAGCCAAAAACATTCAGTACTTC. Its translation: CASSQDGGRELAKNIQYF.

The DNA for the CDR3 is TGTGCCAGCAGTTCCAACAGTTACTACGAGCAGTACTTC. Encoded protein: CASSSNSYYEQYF. The genes are TRBV6-6 and TRBJ2-7; no clear D gene. Germline V gene lookup returns CDR1 MNHNY and CDR2 SVGAGI (reference sequence). The V gene lost 4 bases and the J gene lost 3 bases, with 10 bases spanning the gap. This CDR3 is built from 13 residues.